This is a list of T cell receptor beta chains from one sample in a study of metastatic and nonmetastatic thyroid tumors. MiXCR was used by TCRdb to re-call the PCR reads. The table shows over 40,000 clones, with 11% occurring only once. The sample comprised blood. The receptors here all came from a female donor with papillary thyroid cancer or a benign thyroid nodule (not recorded which). Some clones in this sample may be carry-over from other donors' samples. The CDR3 runs from the conserved cysteine through the conserved F or W. The order of the fields is CDR3 DNA, CDR3 protein, J gene, D gene, V gene, clone size. The D gene is left open where the match is weak. Part of the rows lack a size; the others show once, few, many or a class for expanded clones.

DNA: TGCAGCTACACACAGGGTTTGGGGGGCTACACCTTC
CDR3: CSYTQGLGGYTF
J: TRBJ1-2
D: .
V: TRBV20-1
size: .

DNA: TGCGCCAGCAGTGAGTCTGGATTTGAAGCTTTCTTT
CDR3: CASSESGFEAFF
J: TRBJ1-1
D: .
V: TRBV10-1
size: few

DNA: TGCGCCAGCAGCTTGCCCGGGACAGGGGGCTCTGATTCACCCCTCCACTTT
CDR3: CASSLPGTGGSDSPLHF
J: TRBJ1-6
D: TRBD1
V: TRBV5-1
size: many

DNA: TGTGCCAGCAGCTTAGAGGGGGGAGGGCCGAACAATGAGCAGTTCTTC
CDR3: CASSLEGGGPNNEQFF
J: TRBJ2-1
D: TRBD2
V: TRBV11-3
size: many

DNA: TGTGCCAGCAGCACAAATCCTAACTATGGCTACACCTTC
CDR3: CASSTNPNYGYTF
J: TRBJ1-2
D: .
V: TRBV7-2
size: many

DNA: TGTGCCAGCAGCTTGTACCAACAGGGTGCGGGGGAGCTGTTTTTT
CDR3: CASSLYQQGAGELFF
J: TRBJ2-2
D: .
V: TRBV7-9
size: many

DNA: TGTGCCAGCAGTGAAGTGATAGCGGGAGGGTACGAGCAGTACTTC
CDR3: CASSEVIAGGYEQYF
J: TRBJ2-7
D: TRBD2
V: TRBV6-1
size: many

DNA: TGTGCCAGCAGCCAAGGAAGGGTTAGGCTGAGGGGGCCTCGATCCTACAATGAGCAGTTCTTC
CDR3: CASSQGRVRLRGPRSYNEQFF
J: TRBJ2-1
D: TRBD1
V: TRBV14
size: .

DNA: TGTGCCAGCAGCTTAGGGACCTGGGCCGGGGAGCTGTTTTTT
CDR3: CASSLGTWAGELFF
J: TRBJ2-2
D: .
V: TRBV11-3
size: many

DNA: TGTGCCAGCAAGGAGGTCGGTACTCACCCCACCGGCGAGCTGTTTTTT
CDR3: CASKEVGTHPTGELFF
J: TRBJ2-2
D: .
V: TRBV6-1
size: .

DNA: TGTGCCAGCAGCTCGGGGACGGCAAACACTGAAGCTTTCTTT
CDR3: CASSSGTANTEAFF
J: TRBJ1-1
D: .
V: TRBV5-4
size: .

DNA: TGTGCCAGCAGTTATGTGGGGGCGGGAAATCAGCCCCAGCATTTT
CDR3: CASSYVGAGNQPQHF
J: TRBJ1-5
D: .
V: TRBV6-6
size: many

DNA: TGTGCCAGCATTCCCGGGACGGAGCCAAACTATGGCTACACCTTC
CDR3: CASIPGTEPNYGYTF
J: TRBJ1-2
D: .
V: TRBV28
size: .

DNA: TGTGCCAGCAGGGCTGCAGAAGAGACCCAGTACTTC
CDR3: CASRAAEETQYF
J: TRBJ2-5
D: .
V: TRBV6-1
size: few

DNA: TGTGCCAGCACCAAGGGCAGGGCCGCTTTCTTT
CDR3: CASTKGRAAFF
J: TRBJ1-1
D: .
V: TRBV6-1
size: many

DNA: TGTGCCAACAGCTCCGGGGGGGGGAGCACTGGAGCTTTCTTT
CDR3: CANSSGGGSTGAFF
J: TRBJ1-1
D: .
V: TRBV9
size: .

DNA: TGTGCCAGCGGGACCATGAACACTGAAGCTTTCTTT
CDR3: CASGTMNTEAFF
J: TRBJ1-1
D: .
V: TRBV11-3
size: many

DNA: TGTGCCAGTACCTATAGCGGGAGTTACTACAATGAGCAGTTCTTC
CDR3: CASTYSGSYYNEQFF
J: TRBJ2-1
D: TRBD2
V: TRBV19
size: many

DNA: TGCGCCAGCAGCCGGACAGCCTACGAGCAGTACTTC
CDR3: CASSRTAYEQYF
J: TRBJ2-7
D: .
V: TRBV5-1
size: once

DNA: TGTGCCAGCAGTTATAGACGGGGGTACAATGAGCAGTTCTTC
CDR3: CASSYRRGYNEQFF
J: TRBJ2-1
D: .
V: TRBV12-3/TRBV12-4
size: few

DNA: TGTGCCAGCACCTCTCGGGACCCCCTCACCGGGGAGCTGTTTTTT
CDR3: CASTSRDPLTGELFF
J: TRBJ2-2
D: .
V: TRBV27
size: many

DNA: TGTGCCAGCAGTTTACAAGGGAATTATGGCTACACCTTC
CDR3: CASSLQGNYGYTF
J: TRBJ1-2
D: .
V: TRBV28
size: many

DNA: TGCGCCAGCAGCCAGGCAGTAGGACGCGGTACCTACGAGCAGTACTTC
CDR3: CASSQAVGRGTYEQYF
J: TRBJ2-7
D: .
V: TRBV5-1
size: .

DNA: TGTGCCAGCACCCCGACGGGGGACGGCTCCTACAATGAGCAGTTCTTC
CDR3: CASTPTGDGSYNEQFF
J: TRBJ2-1
D: .
V: TRBV9
size: many

DNA: TGTGCCAGCAGTTTTGGGGGGCCCGGGGAGCTGTTTTTT
CDR3: CASSFGGPGELFF
J: TRBJ2-2
D: .
V: TRBV12-3/TRBV12-4
size: many

DNA: TGTGCCTGGTCAGGGACAGGGGGCATTAACACTGAAGCTTTCTTT
CDR3: CAWSGTGGINTEAFF
J: TRBJ1-1
D: TRBD1
V: TRBV30
size: medium-sized

DNA: TGTGCCAGCAGCCGGACAGGGTTTTATCAGCCCCAGCATTTT
CDR3: CASSRTGFYQPQHF
J: TRBJ1-5
D: TRBD1
V: TRBV12-3/TRBV12-4
size: many

DNA: TGTGCCAGTAGCGGGGGGTTAGGCTACGAGCAGTACTTC
CDR3: CASSGGLGYEQYF
J: TRBJ2-7
D: TRBD2
V: TRBV19
size: few

DNA: TGTGCCAGTAGTATACGCACAATGTCCCAGCATTTT
CDR3: CASSIRTMSQHF
J: TRBJ1-5
D: .
V: TRBV19
size: many

DNA: TGTGCCAGCAGTTACTTGTCCGGGGTCCGCGAGCAGTACTTC
CDR3: CASSYLSGVREQYF
J: TRBJ2-7
D: .
V: TRBV6-2/TRBV6-3
size: many

DNA: TGTGCCAGCGCCGAAAAACCGGGACACGGGGGAAACACCATATATTTT
CDR3: CASAEKPGHGGNTIYF
J: TRBJ1-3
D: .
V: TRBV6-1
size: few

DNA: TGTGCCAGCAGCCCCGGACTAGCGGGAGTTGGCGAGCAGTACTTC
CDR3: CASSPGLAGVGEQYF
J: TRBJ2-7
D: TRBD2
V: TRBV6-2/TRBV6-3
size: many

DNA: TGTGCCAGCAGGAGAAATACAGGAGGGGGCTACACCTTC
CDR3: CASRRNTGGGYTF
J: TRBJ1-2
D: .
V: TRBV6-1
size: many

DNA: TGTGCCAGCAACCTAGGAGGGAGACACTACGAGCAGTACTTC
CDR3: CASNLGGRHYEQYF
J: TRBJ2-7
D: .
V: TRBV2
size: many

DNA: TGTGCCAGCAGAATACTACGCACAGATACGCAGTATTTT
CDR3: CASRILRTDTQYF
J: TRBJ2-3
D: .
V: TRBV2
size: few

DNA: TGTGCCAGCATCAAAATTCCCGGGACAGGGAATTGCGAGCAGTACTTC
CDR3: CASIKIPGTGNCEQYF
J: TRBJ2-7
D: TRBD1
V: TRBV6-1
size: .

DNA: TGTGCCAGCAGCTTCCGGGGATTCTCTGGAAACACCATATATTTT
CDR3: CASSFRGFSGNTIYF
J: TRBJ1-3
D: .
V: TRBV7-9
size: many